One T cell receptor (beta chain) is described in this entry. The data stem from a study of blood T cell repertoires in COVID-19. About the study: COVID-19 samples from acute and convalescent phases originated in the United States, Italy and Spain. PBMCs, B-cell-depleted T cells, or T cells provided the cDNA or gDNA that made up the material.

Per the original data handling: Quantification of nucleated cells was approximated via reference gene primer amplification. Assay used: immunoSEQ multiplex PCR; TCRdb lists only in-frame clones, some missing. The DNA gave D and trimming, while V, J and clone size come from that table. Of under 250,000 clones listed, approximately 87% are singletons. What was sequenced was peripheral blood. This clonotype originated in a man in his 60s with acute or convalescent COVID-19.

The CDR3 DNA is TGCGCCAGCAGCCACAACCTGGGGAGTAGGGAGACCCAGTACTTC. This codes for CASSHNLGSRETQYF. The chain joins TRBV4-3 to TRBJ2-5; TRBD2 is a possible D gene (5 bases). This CDR3 comprises 15 residues. With 3 bases removed from V and 5 bases from J, the gap between germline ends came to 16 bases. CDR1 is LGHNA and CDR2 is YSLEER in the germline V gene.